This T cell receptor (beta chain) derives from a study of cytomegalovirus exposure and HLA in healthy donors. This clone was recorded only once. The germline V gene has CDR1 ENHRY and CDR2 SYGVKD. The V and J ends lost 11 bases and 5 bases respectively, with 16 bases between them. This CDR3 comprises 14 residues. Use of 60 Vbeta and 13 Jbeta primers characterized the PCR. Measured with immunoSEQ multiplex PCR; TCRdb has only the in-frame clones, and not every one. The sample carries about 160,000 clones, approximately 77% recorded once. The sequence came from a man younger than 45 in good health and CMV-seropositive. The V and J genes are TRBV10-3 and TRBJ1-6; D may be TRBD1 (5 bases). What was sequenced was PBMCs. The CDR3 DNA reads TGTGCCGTTAAGTCCGGGACTGATAATTCACCCCTCCACTTT. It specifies CAVKSGTDNSPLHF.